This T cell receptor beta chain derives from a study of CD8+CD57+ T cells in acquired aplastic anemia. Study overall: The study obtained about 10 million reads on average for CD4+ cells from healthy donors. Study-wide results and caveats: Patients and controls were not found to differ significantly in CD8+ Simpson's diversity.

This clonotype showed up many times. What it binds is unknown. Genomic DNA was employed as the template in profiling TCR beta VDJ and CDR3. TCRdb redid the calling of the reads with MiXCR, one entry per CDR3 protein. The table shows some 180,000 distinct CDR3 sequences, with less than 55% occurring only once. V was clipped by 0 bases and J by 0 bases, with 10 bases between them. The germline V gene has CDR1 SGHRS and CDR2 YFSETQ. The CDR3 is 16 residues long. Sample: sorted CD4+, CD8+, or CD8+CD57+ T cells (not recorded which) from PBMCs. V gene TRBV5-1 combines with J gene TRBJ2-1; D call uncertain. The receptor was isolated from a human donor in good health. Written as DNA, the CDR3 is TGCGCCAGCAGCTTGGCCGACTCTAGCTCCTACAATGAGCAGTTCTTC. As protein: CASSLADSSSYNEQFF.